Following are 15 T cell receptor beta chains from one sample sequenced in a study of OX40 agonist ivuxolimab in advanced cancers. Assay used: immunoSEQ multiplex PCR; TCRdb lists only in-frame clones, some missing. The repertoire holds about 64,000 clones, with roughly four fifths as singletons. Sequences were derived from CD4+ or CD8+ T cells sorted from blood, sampled in a trial of the OX40 agonist ivuxolimab. The receptors come from an adult with an advanced solid tumor such as melanoma, head and neck, liver or kidney cancer.

CDR3 sequence reads: CASKTGLAGPYNEQFF. DNA of the CDR3: TGTGCCAGCAAAACGGGGCTAGCAGGCCCCTACAATGAGCAGTTCTTC. This chain connects TRBV7-9 to TRBJ2-1, with D possibly called TRBD1 or TRBD2 (5 bases each). Germline loops: CDR1 SEHNR, CDR2 FQNEAQ (reference sequence). The CDR3 sequence is 16 residues long. Trimming removed 7 bases from V and 2 bases from J, with 18 bases in between.

Comments on this clone: The final CDR3 position lacks the conserved phenylalanine or tryptophan, pointing to a likely read error. Because the CDR3's place on the DNA is in doubt, the DNA is left out and the CDR3 is given as listed by TCRdb. The V call is TRBV7-8, the J call TRBJ2-3. The CDR3 spans 13 amino acids, including both terminal residues. Germline V CDR1 and CDR2: SGHVS, FQNEAQ. CDR3 sequence reads: CASSPLHQDRPFM.

This sequence joins TRBV19 and TRBJ2-4, with 11 bases that match TRBD2. CDR3 length: 17 amino acids. Germline CDR1 LNHDA, CDR2 SQIVND (reference sequence). V shed 2 bases, J shed 7 bases, and the junction held 10 bases outside the gene matches. The CDR3 DNA is TGTGCCAGTAGTATAATTGCACTAGCGGGAGACGGGAACATTCAGTACTTC. Protein product: CASSIIALAGDGNIQYF.

The genes are TRBV6-5 and TRBJ2-2; D is unresolved. Trimming stripped 4 bases from V and 2 bases from J, with 5 bases between. Germline V gene sequence: CDR1 MNHEY, CDR2 SVGAGI. The CDR3 is 13 amino acids. The CDR3 DNA reads as TGTGCCAGCAGTTGGGCAAACACCGGGGAGCTGTTTTTT. It is translated as CASSWANTGELFF.

This chain joins TRBV19 and TRBJ2-5; tentatively, D is TRBD2 (6 bases). The germline V gene encodes CDR1 LNHDA and CDR2 SQIVND (reference sequence). The CDR3 consists of 17 residues. Trimming cost V 5 bases and J 5 bases, with 24 bases left between them. Written as DNA, the CDR3 is TGTGCCAGTAGTGTCGCCGGACTACCGGGTGCAGGGGAGACCCAGTACTTC. This encodes CASSVAGLPGAGETQYF.

CDR3 sequence reads: CASRWTSGSGTQYF. CDR3 DNA sequence: TGTGCCAGCAGGTGGACTAGCGGGAGTGGGACCCAGTACTTC. The rearrangement links TRBV7-9 to TRBJ2-5; 13 bases agree with TRBD2. The J segment lost 7 bases and the V segment lost 6 bases, leaving 5 bases of the junction unmatched. This CDR3 is 14 amino acids long. Germline assignment: CDR1 SEHNR and CDR2 FQNEAQ (reference sequence).

This chain uses TRBV5-4 with TRBJ1-1, with 10 bases lining up with TRBD1. The CDR3 has 16 amino acids. The V gene end was trimmed by 4 bases and the J gene end by 1 base; junction bases not matched to a gene: 7. Looked up from germline, CDR1 is SGHNT and CDR2 is YYREEE (reference sequence). CDR3 sequence (DNA): TGTGCCAGCAGCCCGGGACAGGGGTCCTCGAACACTGAAGCTTTCTTT. The encoded protein is CASSPGQGSSNTEAFF.

This sequence joins TRBV6-6 and TRBJ2-7; the match to TRBD1 covers 10 bases. Unmatched junction bases numbered 3, after V lost 6 bases and J lost 4 bases. The CDR3 consists of 13 residues. Germline V gene data show CDR1 as MNHNY and CDR2 as SVGAGI (reference sequence). The CDR3 loop is CASRRTGGYEQYF. In nucleotides, the CDR3 is TGTGCCAGCAGGAGGACAGGGGGTTACGAGCAGTACTTC.

The rearrangement uses TRBV5-6 and TRBJ1-6, with 9 bases aligning to TRBD1. The CDR3 consists of 15 residues. Per germline, CDR1 SGHDT and CDR2 YYEEEE. The ends lost 4 bases at V and 7 bases at J; junction bases unmatched: 6. The CDR3 loop is CASSVQDRGNSPLHF. CDR3 nucleotides: TGTGCCAGCAGCGTCCAGGACAGGGGAAATTCACCCCTCCACTTT.

The J gene is TRBJ2-7, the V gene TRBV10-3, with 7 bases aligning to TRBD1. CDR3 length equals 13 residues. The junction had 3 bases not matched to a gene; V was cut back by 3 bases and J by 4 bases. From germline, CDR1 is ENHRY and CDR2 SYGVKD. The CDR3 loop reads CAISDGQAYEQYF. The CDR3 bases are TGTGCCATCAGTGACGGACAGGCTTACGAGCAGTACTTC.

The chain recombines TRBV28 with TRBJ2-7, with D perhaps matching TRBD1 (6 bases). The CDR3 loop spans 14 amino acids. Germline CDR1 MDHEN, CDR2 SYDVKM. V was pared by 7 bases and J by 4 bases, with 17 bases between. CDR3 in DNA: TGTGCCAGCACCAACGGACAGATCTCTTACGAGCAGTACTTC. Amino acid sequence: CASTNGQISYEQYF.

The chain is built from TRBV29-1 and TRBJ1-1; tentative D call: TRBD1 (5 bases). The CDR3 has 14 residues. In germline, CDR1 is SQVTM, CDR2 ANQGSEA. Trimming shortened V by 7 bases and J by 1 base, and 16 bases separated the two germline ends. Here the CDR3 DNA reads TGCAGCGCCAAAACAGAGGGGACGAACACTGAAGCTTTCTTT. Translated: CSAKTEGTNTEAFF.

The gene calls are TRBV7-2 and TRBJ2-7, with D perhaps matching TRBD1 (5 bases). The CDR3 sequence is 14 residues long. Germline V gene lookup returns CDR1 SGHTA and CDR2 FQGNSA. The germline V and J ends were trimmed by 6 bases and 5 bases, with 17 bases remaining between them. CDR3 residues: CASRTGHQSDEQYF. CDR3 bases: TGTGCCAGCAGGACTGGACACCAATCGGACGAGCAGTACTTC.

The rearrangement links TRBV27 to TRBJ2-2; D possibly corresponds to TRBD2 (5 bases). The CDR3 is 12 residues long. The germline V gene has CDR1 MNHEY and CDR2 SMNVEV (reference sequence). V was shortened by 5 bases and J by 7 bases, with 8 bases between the two germline ends. CDR3 sequence reads: CASSGSGGELFF. In DNA, the CDR3 is TGTGCCAGCAGTGGGAGCGGCGGGGAGCTGTTTTTT.

As DNA, the CDR3 is TGTGCCAGCAGCTTCGGGGGCACTGAAGCTTTCTTT. This gives the protein CASSFGGTEAFF. V usage is TRBV5-4 and J usage is TRBJ1-1; the D gene is possibly TRBD1 (5 bases). The V gene lost 2 bases and the J gene lost 4 bases, with 6 bases spanning the gap. CDR3 length: 12 residues. Per the germline V gene, CDR1 is SGHNT and CDR2 is YYREEE (reference sequence). The variable domain in full, completed from reference TRBV5-4 and TRBJ1-1, reads ETGVTQSPTHLIKTRGQQVTLRCSSQSGHNTVSWYQQALGQGPQFIFQYYREEENGRGNFPPRFSGLQFPNYSSELNVNALELDDSALYLCASSFGGTEAFFGQGTRLTVV.